The source of this T cell receptor beta chain is a study of T cell clonality in common variable immunodeficiency. Regarding the study as a whole: Common variable immunodeficiency TCR beta sequences reportedly had fewer deletions and N-nucleotide insertions.

The method was immunoSEQ multiplex PCR; TCRdb's version includes in-frame clones alone and lacks a portion of them. The table records around 30,000 clones without singletons, the ten largest covering 25% to 30%. In this sample, this clone turned up many times. Its target is not known. Read data end 3 residues before the CDR3 end; the end is taken from the germline J gene. V lost 5 bases to trimming and J lost 8 bases; unmatched junction nucleotides: 7. The CDR3 contains 15 residues. Germline lookup yields CDR1 SGHAT and CDR2 FQNNGV. Sequencing input: peripheral blood mononuclear cells. The source is a human donor with common variable immunodeficiency. V usage is TRBV11-2 and J usage is TRBJ1-4; TRBD1 matches at 11 bases. CDR3 DNA, as far as it was read: TGTGCCAGCAGCGGCCGGACAGGGGGCGGCGAAAAA. Amino acids: CASSGRTGGGEK. In full, the CDR3 reads CASSGRTGGGEKLFF.